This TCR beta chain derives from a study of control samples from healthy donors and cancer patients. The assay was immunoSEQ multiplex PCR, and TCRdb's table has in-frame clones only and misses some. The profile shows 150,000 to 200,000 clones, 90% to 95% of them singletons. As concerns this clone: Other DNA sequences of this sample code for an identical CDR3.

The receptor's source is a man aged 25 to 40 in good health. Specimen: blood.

The CDR3 region has the DNA TGTGCCAGCCCCCAGGAACGGCGGGGAAGGGGGACCTACGAGCAGTACTTC. Its protein is CASPQERRGRGTYEQYF. The chain has TRBV2 and TRBJ2-7; D tentatively reads TRBD1 or TRBD2 (6 bases each). The CDR3 loop spans 17 amino acids. The V end lost 8 bases, the J end lost 2 bases, and 25 bases lay between the germline ends. From germline, CDR1 is SNHLY and CDR2 FYNNEI.